Presented here are 31 T cell receptor beta chains from one specimen sequenced in a study of Graves' ophthalmopathy and Graves' hyperthyroidism. CDR3 regions of TCR beta were amplified from RNA transcripts. A first-round RT-PCR used HTBI primers, followed by a second-round multiplex PCR. TCRdb itself ran the multiplex PCR reads through MiXCR, one entry per CDR3 protein. The sample has approximately 1.2 million distinct CDR3 sequences, about 35% seen once. The sample consisted of peripheral blood or thyroid tissue (not recorded which). Receptors originate from an adult man with Graves' hyperthyroidism.

As for this clonotype: One end of the junction fails to match germline, which may point to a read error. The chain uses TRBV11-2 and TRBJ1-2; perhaps TRBD1 as D (5 bases). In germline, CDR1 is SGHAT, CDR2 FQNNGV. The CDR3 spans 14 residues. The CDR3 region is CASSLTETNYGHTF. CDR3 bases: TGTGCCAGCAGCTTGACAGAGACAAACTATGGCCACACCTTC.

This clonotype was seen only a few times. The V call is TRBV19, the J call TRBJ1-1; 9 bases agree with TRBD1. Germline CDR1 is LNHDA and CDR2 is SQIVND (reference sequence). V shed 7 bases, J shed 0 bases, and the junction held 9 bases outside the gene matches. The CDR3 extends over 16 amino acids. CDR3 loop: CASNRGQGRMNTEAFF. The CDR3 bases are TGTGCCAGTAATAGGGGACAGGGTCGGATGAACACTGAAGCTTTCTTT.

V usage is TRBV7-3 and J usage is TRBJ2-7; 7 positions agree with TRBD1. Per germline, CDR1 SGHTA and CDR2 FQGTGA. This CDR3 contains 15 residues. With 2 bases clipped from V and 2 bases from J, the junction kept 6 bases outside the gene matches. The CDR3 loop reads CASSLPGQKPYEQYF. The CDR3 DNA is TGTGCCAGCAGCTTACCGGGACAGAAACCCTACGAGCAGTACTTC.

This chain links TRBV12-3 or TRBV12-4 with TRBJ1-2; D gene unclear. The CDR3 contains 12 residues. Trimming cost V 8 bases and J 1 base, with 8 bases left between them. The CDR3 sequence is CASVSFNYGYTF. The CDR3 coding sequence is TGTGCCAGCGTTTCGTTTAACTATGGCTACACCTTC.

The chain couples TRBV10-3 to TRBJ1-6; D possibly corresponds to TRBD1 (5 bases). This CDR3 is 14 amino acids long. Looked up from germline, CDR1 is ENHRY and CDR2 is SYGVKD. The V gene lost 2 bases and the J gene lost 7 bases, with 9 bases spanning the gap. DNA of the CDR3: TGTGCCATCAGTGAGCAGGGTGAGAATTCACCCCTCCACTTT. As protein: CAISEQGENSPLHF.

The chain carries TRBV18 and TRBJ2-5; maybe TRBD2 (6 bases). This CDR3 has 15 residues. V was pared by 3 bases and J by 4 bases, with 15 bases between. Germline loops: CDR1 KGHSH, CDR2 LQKENI. CDR3 coding DNA: TGTGCCAGCTCACCGAAGGCTAGCGAGGGAGAGACCCAGTACTTC. Protein sequence: CASSPKASEGETQYF.

This chain uses TRBV7-6 with TRBJ1-5, with D possibly being TRBD1 (5 bases). The CDR3 is made up of 15 amino acids. Trimming took off 7 bases at V and 11 bases at J, with 24 bases between the two ends. The germline gives CDR1 SGHVS, CDR2 FNYEAQ. Here the CDR3 reads CASKPVSGLGETQHF. The CDR3 DNA sequence: TGTGCCAGCAAGCCAGTTTCGGGGCTGGGGGAGACCCAGCATTTT.

Comments on this clonotype: The final CDR3 position lacks the conserved phenylalanine or tryptophan, pointing to a likely read error. Because the CDR3's place on the DNA is in doubt, the DNA is left out and the CDR3 is given as listed by TCRdb. The chain carries TRBV5-1 and TRBJ1-4; the table's D call of TRBD1 was not tested on the DNA. Both ends counted, the CDR3 spans 10 residues. The germline V gene encodes CDR1 SGHRS and CDR2 YFSETQ. CDR3 residues: CASSLGTGGL.

This clonotype was counted ten times or more. This chain connects TRBV5-8 to TRBJ1-2; D is uncertain. CDR3 length: 14 amino acids. CDR1 SGHTS and CDR2 YDEGEE come from the germline V gene. Trimming removed 1 base from V and 7 bases from J, with 14 bases in between. For the CDR3, the DNA is TGTGCCAGCAGCTTGCCGAGGGTTTGGTCTGGCTACACCTTC. This encodes CASSLPRVWSGYTF.

The J gene is TRBJ1-2, the V gene TRBV6-4; unclear D gene. This CDR3 has 13 residues. Germline lookup yields CDR1 MRHNA and CDR2 SNTAGT. Trimming stripped 7 bases from V and 6 bases from J, with 15 bases between. The CDR3 region is CASNSVGGHGYTF. CDR3 sequence (DNA): TGTGCCAGCAACTCAGTAGGTGGGCATGGCTACACCTTC.

The sample holds a few counts of this clonotype. The chain is built from TRBV27 and TRBJ1-5; 8 bases align to TRBD1. J gave up 5 bases and V 0 bases, and 12 bases lay outside the gene matches. In germline, CDR1 is MNHEY, CDR2 SMNVEV (reference sequence). The CDR3 sequence is 18 residues long. As DNA, the CDR3 is TGTGCCAGCAGTTTATCGGTGAGACAGGGGAATCCGGATCAGCCCCAGCATTTT. Translated: CASSLSVRQGNPDQPQHF.

This chain joins TRBV29-1 and TRBJ1-1; 9 positions agree with TRBD1. This CDR3 is 14 amino acids long. Germline-derived CDR1 and CDR2 are SQVTM and ANQGSEA. The CDR3 coding sequence is TGCGCAGCCTGGGACAGGGAGTGGGACACTGAAGCTTTCTTT. This gives the protein CAAWDREWDTEAFF.

This clonotype showed up many times. This chain connects TRBV5-8 to TRBJ2-5; D gene ambiguous. CDR1 is SGHTS and CDR2 is YDEGEE in the germline V gene. V shed 4 bases and J shed 7 bases, with 14 bases lying between them. The length of the CDR3 is 13 residues. The CDR3 coding sequence is TGTGCCAGCAGCACTGGAGATAAGGTGACCCAGTACTTC. This translates into CASSTGDKVTQYF.

The rearrangement uses TRBV29-1 and TRBJ1-2; 8 positions agree with TRBD1. CDR1 is SQVTM and CDR2 is ANQGSEA in the germline V gene. V gave up 0 bases and J gave up 4 bases; unmatched junction bases: 4. This CDR3 has 14 amino acids. CDR3 nucleotides: TGCAGCGTTGAAGAACAGACAGGGGTCTATGGCTACACCTTC. It yields the protein CSVEEQTGVYGYTF.

For this clonotype: A much larger clone lies a single base off, so this may be a read error. The J gene is TRBJ2-7, the V gene TRBV5-4, with 10 bases identical to TRBD1. This CDR3 contains 15 residues. The V segment lost 5 bases and the J segment 3 bases; nucleotides outside the gene matches: 8. CDR1 and CDR2 (germline): SGHNT, YYREEE (reference sequence). CDR3 sequence (DNA): TGTGCCAGCAGTCCGACCGGGACAGGGGTCTACGAGCAGTACTTC. It is translated as CASSPTGTGVYEQYF.

V usage is TRBV7-2 and J usage is TRBJ2-5; 14 bases are a match to TRBD2. The CDR3 has 17 residues. Germline V gives CDR1 SGHTA, CDR2 FQGNSA. V lost 5 bases, J lost 5 bases, and 10 bases stayed unmatched. This CDR3 reads CASSQEGLAGVGETQYF. The CDR3 DNA reads as TGTGCCAGCAGCCAAGAGGGACTAGCGGGAGTCGGCGAGACCCAGTACTTC.

This clonotype has a count of ten or more. As DNA, the CDR3 is TGTGCCAGCAGCCCCCAACATTCAGGGACCACTGAAGCTTTCTTT. Amino acid sequence: CASSPQHSGTTEAFF. This sequence joins TRBV13 and TRBJ1-1; a weak D match, TRBD1 (5 bases). V lost 5 bases to trimming and J lost 4 bases, with 17 bases between them. The CDR3 runs 15 residues. Per germline, CDR1 PRHDT and CDR2 FYEKMQ (reference sequence).

The chain carries TRBV5-1 and TRBJ1-4; tentatively, D is TRBD1 (5 bases). This CDR3 has 13 residues. Germline V gene lookup returns CDR1 SGHRS and CDR2 YFSETQ. The V and J ends lost 3 bases and 8 bases respectively, with 11 bases between them. CDR3 amino acids: CASSSAGGEKLFF. CDR3 coding DNA: TGCGCCAGCAGCTCCGCGGGGGGGGAAAAACTGTTTTTT.

This clonotype was counted ten times or more. The chain carries TRBV20-1 and TRBJ1-5; 7 bases agree with TRBD1. V lost 5 bases and J lost 5; bases outside the gene matches: 12. Germline CDR1 and CDR2: DFQATT and SNEGSKA (reference sequence). The CDR3 totals 15 residues. The CDR3 loop reads CSAVKTGVLHQPQHF. CDR3 DNA: TGCAGTGCTGTAAAAACAGGGGTACTCCATCAGCCCCAGCATTTT.

This clonotype has at least ten counts. The rearrangement uses TRBV10-1 and TRBJ2-7; D gene uncertain. The CDR3 totals 14 residues. Trimming removed 6 bases from V and 1 base from J, with 13 bases in between. Germline assignment: CDR1 WNHNN and CDR2 SYGVQD (reference sequence). CDR3 bases: TGCGCCAGCAGCCATTCTACAGCATCCTACGAGCAGTACTTC. Amino acids: CASSHSTASYEQYF.

There are many counts of this clonotype. J is TRBJ1-1 and V is TRBV5-1, with D unclear. This CDR3 comprises 14 residues. Germline V lookup: CDR1 SGHRS, CDR2 YFSETQ. V was trimmed by 4 bases and J by 8 bases, leaving 18 bases between them. CDR3 sequence: CASSDLPTFREAFF. The CDR3 nucleotides read TGCGCCAGCAGCGATCTACCCACTTTCCGCGAAGCTTTCTTT.

The table lists this clonotype with many counts. The J gene is TRBJ1-2, the V gene TRBV29-1; tentative D call: TRBD1 (6 bases). The CDR3 totals 12 residues. The V end lost 1 base, the J end lost 8 bases, and 11 bases lay between the germline ends. Germline V gene data show CDR1 as SQVTM and CDR2 as ANQGSEA. CDR3 loop: CSVEVAGAGYTF. The CDR3 bases are TGCAGCGTTGAAGTGGCAGGGGCCGGCTACACCTTC.

Points on this clonotype: This may come from a read error, since a much larger clone is one base off. The chain carries TRBV19 and TRBJ1-5, with TRBD1 matching 9 bases. This CDR3 has 18 residues. Germline CDR1 LNHDA, CDR2 SQIVND (reference sequence). CDR3: CASSIGTGQTRSNQPHHF. CDR3 nucleotides: TGTGCCAGTAGTATTGGGACAGGGCAAACGCGAAGCAATCAGCCCCATCATTTT.

To note about this clonotype: Since a much larger clone is just one base distant, this may be a read error. The chain employs TRBV7-2 and TRBJ2-7; TRBD1 matches at 10 bases. The V segment lost 3 bases and the J segment 7 bases; nucleotides outside the gene matches: 27. Germline V gives CDR1 SGHTA, CDR2 FQGNSA. This CDR3 spans 21 amino acids. The CDR3 bases are TGTGCCAGCAGCTTGATCCCGACCGGGACAGGGGTCGCCACCTCGCCGTGGGAGCAGTACTTC. Protein sequence: CASSLIPTGTGVATSPWEQYF.

This clonotype was detected many times. The chain employs TRBV24-1 and TRBJ2-7, with 8 bases aligning to TRBD2. The CDR3 totals 17 residues. The V and J ends lost 9 bases and 2 bases, in that order; junction bases with no gene match: 17. The V gene's germline CDR1 is KGHDR and CDR2 SFDVKD. The CDR3 DNA is TGTGCCACCGCCCCTAATCCGGCGGGAGGACCAACCTACGAGCAGTACTTC. Protein: CATAPNPAGGPTYEQYF.

This clonotype was recorded only once. The CDR3 DNA reads TGTGCCAGCTCACAGAAGGACGGCCTTACTAACTATGGCTACACCTTC. Protein sequence: CASSQKDGLTNYGYTF. The chain joins TRBV18 to TRBJ1-2; D unresolved. The CDR3 is 16 residues long. Germline V lookup: CDR1 KGHSH, CDR2 LQKENI. V was cut by 4 bases and J by 0 bases, with 15 bases left in between.

The chain has TRBV19 and TRBJ2-5, with TRBD1 matching over 8 bases. The CDR3 has 16 residues. Germline loops: CDR1 LNHDA, CDR2 SQIVND (reference sequence). V dropped 3 bases and J dropped 3; count of bases not matched to a gene: 9. The CDR3 DNA sequence: TGTGCCAGTAGTATGGACAGGGTGGGGGGAAAAGAGACCCAGTACTTC. This encodes CASSMDRVGGKETQYF.

This clonotype was detected only a few times. The chain recombines TRBV6-2 or TRBV6-3 with TRBJ2-2; D is uncertain. V gave up 2 bases and J gave up 0 bases, with 7 bases separating them. CDR1 is MNHEY, CDR2 SVGEGT, per germline. This CDR3 has 15 residues. The CDR3 is CASSYGVTNTGELFF. The CDR3 region has the DNA TGTGCCAGCAGTTACGGTGTTACGAACACCGGGGAGCTGTTTTTT.

In this sample, this clonotype turned up many times. The rearrangement links TRBV12-3 or TRBV12-4 to TRBJ1-1; no clear D gene. This CDR3 contains 13 residues. Trimming shortened V by 7 bases and J by 4 bases, and 13 bases separated the two germline ends. CDR3: CASNLPPGTEAFF. CDR3 nucleotide sequence: TGTGCCAGCAATCTCCCTCCGGGCACTGAAGCTTTCTTT.

V is TRBV4-1 and J is TRBJ1-2; TRBD1 aligns across 8 bases. Germline V lookup: CDR1 MGHRA, CDR2 YSYEKL. V shed 1 base and J 5 bases; nucleotides not matched to a gene: 9. This CDR3 is 16 amino acids long. CDR3 sequence reads: CASSQGGTGGRYGYTF. Here the CDR3 DNA reads TGCGCCAGCAGCCAAGGTGGAACAGGGGGGCGGTATGGCTACACCTTC.

This clonotype was counted ten times or more. The chain links TRBV9 to TRBJ2-7, with D perhaps TRBD1 (6 bases). V was clipped by 0 bases and J by 0 bases, with 13 bases between them. The CDR3 covers 16 residues. Germline V gives CDR1 SGDLS, CDR2 YYNGEE. CDR3 coding DNA: TGTGCCAGCAGCGTAGCTGCAGGGGCGAGCTCCTACGAGCAGTACTTC. Translating it yields CASSVAAGASSYEQYF.